The source of this T cell receptor beta chain is a study of technical replicates of blood from several donors. The repertoire was sequenced with immunoSEQ multiplex PCR; TCRdb's copy has only in-frame clones and lacks some. The sample yields some 98,000 clones, approximately 94% seen once. Germline CDR1 LNHDA, CDR2 SQIVND (reference sequence). Trimming cost V 5 bases and J 4 bases; bases outside gene matches: 4. The CDR3 is 13 amino acids. This TCR came from a human donor in good health. The chain links TRBV19 to TRBJ2-5; TRBD1 matches 7 bases. The sequenced sample consisted of T cells isolated from PBMCs. CDR3: CASSDRVGETQYF. The CDR3 nucleotides read TGTGCCAGTAGTGACAGGGTGGGAGAGACCCAGTACTTC.